What follows are 21 T cell receptor beta chains derived from one specimen sequenced in a study of blood T cell repertoires in COVID-19. Measured with immunoSEQ multiplex PCR; TCRdb has only the in-frame clones, and not every one. Of fewer than 450,000 clones listed, 85% to 90% are singletons. The specimen sequenced was PBMCs or T cells enriched from blood (not recorded which). The receptors shown here come from a woman aged 18-29 years who had recovered from COVID-19.

V and J are TRBV27 and TRBJ2-7; 9 bases agree with TRBD1. Trimming at V came to 8 bases and at J to 0 bases, leaving 5 bases not matched to a gene. The length of the CDR3 is 14 residues. CDR1 and CDR2 (germline): MNHEY, SMNVEV (reference sequence). CDR3: CASGRDRVSYEQYF. DNA for the CDR3: TGTGCCAGCGGCCGGGACAGGGTCTCCTACGAGCAGTACTTC.

CDR3 loop: CASSFGTGDGSFF. DNA for the CDR3: TGTGCCAGCAGTTTTGGGACGGGAGACGGATCTTTCTTT. The chain has TRBV12-3 or TRBV12-4 and TRBJ1-1, with TRBD1 as a possible D gene (5 bases). V lost 3 bases and J 12 bases, leaving 17 bases between the germline ends. The CDR3 extends over 13 amino acids.

The chain carries TRBV5-1 and TRBJ2-3; 12 bases fit TRBD2. This CDR3 is built from 18 residues. V was pared by 2 bases and J by 4 bases, with 11 bases of the junction left unmatched. From germline, CDR1 is SGHRS and CDR2 YFSETQ. The CDR3 sequence: CASSLISTSGGGADTQYF. CDR3 sequence (DNA): TGCGCCAGCAGCTTAATATCGACTAGCGGGGGCGGGGCAGATACGCAGTATTTT.

The rearrangement links TRBV30 to TRBJ2-3, with 9 bases lining up with TRBD2. The CDR3 consists of 15 residues. V gave up 0 bases and J gave up 5 bases; unmatched junction bases: 6. CDR1 and CDR2 from the germline V gene are GTSNPN and SVGIG (reference sequence). The CDR3 spells CAWSVRSGGLDTQYF. The CDR3 nucleotides read TGTGCCTGGAGTGTACGGAGCGGGGGGTTAGATACGCAGTATTTT.

The chain couples TRBV4-1 to TRBJ1-6; D ambiguous. The CDR3 extends over 15 amino acids. The V gene lost 4 bases and the J gene lost 10 bases, with 17 bases spanning the gap. Germline V gene data show CDR1 as MGHRA and CDR2 as YSYEKL. The chain's CDR3 is CASSPPVGGGSPLHF. CDR3 nucleotides: TGCGCCAGCAGCCCCCCCGTCGGAGGCGGCTCACCCCTCCACTTT.

The chain carries TRBV7-2 and TRBJ1-2; D might be TRBD1 (5 bases). The V end was cut by 1 base, the J end by 4 bases, with 16 bases between. This CDR3 is 16 amino acids long. In germline, CDR1 is SGHTA, CDR2 FQGNSA. The CDR3 sequence is CASSLGQPLFSYGYTF. The CDR3 DNA is TGTGCCAGCAGCTTAGGACAGCCCCTTTTTTCCTATGGCTACACCTTC.

The rearrangement joins TRBV9 to TRBJ2-2, with 12 bases fitting TRBD2. Germline V gene data show CDR1 as SGDLS and CDR2 as YYNGEE. Trimming cost V 2 bases and J 0 bases; bases outside gene matches: 8. The CDR3 sequence is 19 residues long. The CDR3, as DNA: TGTGCCAGCAGCGTGAGAGGTCTAGCGGGGGGGCCGAACACCGGGGAGCTGTTTTTT. This translates into CASSVRGLAGGPNTGELFF.

This chain uses TRBV5-1 with TRBJ2-5; D is possibly TRBD2 (5 bases). The V gene lost 4 bases and the J gene lost 4 bases, with 20 bases spanning the gap. Germline V gives CDR1 SGHRS, CDR2 YFSETQ. The CDR3 is made up of 16 amino acids. CDR3: CASSTNRGLKRETQYF. The CDR3, as DNA: TGCGCCAGCAGCACTAACCGGGGTCTTAAACGAGAGACCCAGTACTTC.

The chain employs TRBV4-1 and TRBJ2-4; TRBD1 matches 8 bases. The J segment lost 8 bases and the V segment lost 1 base, leaving 7 bases of the junction unmatched. The CDR3 has 15 amino acids. The V gene's germline CDR1 is MGHRA and CDR2 YSYEKL. The CDR3 spells CASSQGTGSLDIQYF. The CDR3 DNA sequence: TGCGCCAGCAGCCAAGGGACAGGGAGTTTGGACATTCAGTACTTC.

The chain recombines TRBV5-4 with TRBJ1-2; maybe TRBD1 (5 bases). Deletions cut 1 base from V and 2 bases from J, with 15 bases between. The CDR3 has 16 amino acids. Germline V gives CDR1 SGHNT, CDR2 YYREEE (reference sequence). The CDR3 sequence: CASSLFSGVKNYGYTF. As DNA, the CDR3 is TGTGCCAGCAGCTTGTTTTCGGGGGTAAAAAACTATGGCTACACCTTC.

The chain recombines TRBV28 with TRBJ2-6; D is possibly TRBD1 (5 bases). Germline values: CDR1 MDHEN, CDR2 SYDVKM. V lost 6 bases and J lost 0, with 6 bases in between. This CDR3 region has 14 residues. DNA for the CDR3: TGTGCCAGCAGCAGGGACTCTGGGGCCAACGTCCTGACTTTC. It specifies CASSRDSGANVLTF.

This chain joins TRBV28 and TRBJ2-2; 8 nucleotides line up with TRBD2. CDR1 and CDR2 (germline): MDHEN, SYDVKM. This CDR3 has 15 residues. V lost 3 bases to trimming and J lost 0 bases; unmatched junction nucleotides: 0. The CDR3 nucleotides are TGTGCCAGCAGTTTGGGACTAGCGAACACCGGGGAGCTGTTTTTT. Translated, it gives CASSLGLANTGELFF. The entire variable domain, with the rest obtained from reference TRBV28 and TRBJ2-2, is as follows: DVKVTQSSRYLVKRTGEKVFLECVQDMDHENMFWYRQDPGLGLRLIYFSYDVKMKEKGDIPEGYSVSREKKERFSLILESASTNQTSMYLCASSLGLANTGELFFGEGSRLTVL.

J is TRBJ2-3 and V is TRBV4-3, with D hard to call. The CDR3 has 17 amino acids. Germline V gene lookup returns CDR1 LGHNA and CDR2 YSLEER. V lost 2 bases, J lost 1 base, and 16 bases lay in between. The CDR3: CASSQLGPLLGTDTQYF. The CDR3 DNA is TGCGCCAGCAGCCAACTAGGCCCTCTATTAGGCACAGATACGCAGTATTTT.

This chain joins TRBV5-5 and TRBJ1-4; D is unclear. Germline-derived CDR1 and CDR2 are SGHKS and YYEKEE (reference sequence). The CDR3 is 16 residues long. V was clipped by 4 bases and J by 0 bases, with 13 bases between them. CDR3 residues: CASSQVWAATNEKLFF. CDR3 sequence (DNA): TGTGCCAGCAGCCAGGTGTGGGCTGCAACTAATGAAAAACTGTTTTTT. The full variable domain, with the rest looked up from reference TRBV5-5 and TRBJ1-4, is DAGVTQSPTHLIKTRGQQVTLRCSPISGHKSVSWYQQVLGQGPQFIFQYYEKEERGRGNFPDRFSARQFPNYSSELNVNALLLGDSALYLCASSQVWAATNEKLFFGSGTQLSVL.

V gene TRBV5-6 combines with J gene TRBJ2-3; 9 nucleotides agree with TRBD1. The V segment lost 2 bases and the J segment 6 bases; nucleotides outside the gene matches: 1. This CDR3 is 13 amino acids long. CDR1 and CDR2 from the germline V gene are SGHDT and YYEEEE. The CDR3 loop reads CASSLQGADTQYF. The CDR3 DNA follows: TGTGCCAGCAGCTTACAGGGGGCGGATACGCAGTATTTT. Full variable domain (missing parts from reference TRBV5-6 and TRBJ2-3): DAGVTQSPTHLIKTRGQQVTLRCSPKSGHDTVSWYQQALGQGPQFIFQYYEEEERQRGNFPDRFSGHQFPNYSSELNVNALLLGDSALYLCASSLQGADTQYFGPGTRLTVL.

The rearrangement joins TRBV19 to TRBJ1-6; 7 nucleotides agree with TRBD1. The V segment lost 2 bases and the J segment 9 bases; nucleotides outside the gene matches: 10. There are 16 residues in the CDR3. Germline V gene lookup returns CDR1 LNHDA and CDR2 SQIVND (reference sequence). CDR3 protein: CASSISGQTSLSPLHF. The CDR3 nucleotides are TGTGCCAGTAGTATATCGGGACAGACATCTCTTTCACCCCTCCACTTT.

This sequence joins TRBV3-1 (or the pseudogene TRBV3-2) and TRBJ1-1, with D uncertain. Trimming removed 5 bases from V and 6 bases from J, with 10 bases in between. The germline CDR1 and CDR2 sequences are LGHDT and YNNKEL (reference sequence). This CDR3 comprises 12 residues. DNA for the CDR3: TGTGCCAGCAGCTTGGAGGATGCTGAAGCTTTCTTT. Protein product: CASSLEDAEAFF.

The chain joins TRBV30 to TRBJ2-6; TRBD1 matches 7 bases. Germline V gene sequence: CDR1 GTSNPN, CDR2 SVGIG (reference sequence). V dropped 5 bases and J dropped 4; count of bases not matched to a gene: 5. CDR3 length equals 14 residues. This chain's CDR3 is CAWDRARGANVLTF. In DNA form, the CDR3 reads TGTGCCTGGGACAGGGCGAGGGGGGCCAACGTCCTGACTTTC.

The chain joins TRBV19 to TRBJ1-4, with D unresolved. The CDR3 is 16 amino acids. V shed 7 bases and J shed 1 base, with 16 bases lying between them. The germline V gene encodes CDR1 LNHDA and CDR2 SQIVND (reference sequence). The CDR3 loop reads CASKLQAGGTNEKLFF. The CDR3 bases are TGTGCCAGTAAATTGCAGGCAGGAGGAACTAATGAAAAACTGTTTTTT.

This sequence joins TRBV28 and TRBJ1-3; the match to TRBD1 covers 10 bases. The V gene end was trimmed by 2 bases and the J gene end by 2 bases; junction bases not matched to a gene: 3. The CDR3 sequence is 16 residues long. Germline V gene sequence: CDR1 MDHEN, CDR2 SYDVKM. CDR3 nucleotide sequence: TGTGCCAGCAGTTTACGACAGGGGGCGCCTGGAAACACCATATATTTT. It encodes CASSLRQGAPGNTIYF.

J is TRBJ1-2 and V is TRBV12-3 or TRBV12-4, with 10 bases lining up with TRBD1. CDR3 size: 13 residues. J was trimmed by 8 bases and V by 6 bases; bases with no gene match: 6. Here the CDR3 DNA reads TGTGCCAGCAGACGGGGGACAGGGGAGGGCTACACCTTC. Encoded protein: CASRRGTGEGYTF.